A single TCR beta chain is shown here with its context. Its antigen target is currently unknown. No per-base quality is available; no much larger clone lies one base away. The CDR3 regions of human TCRbeta chains were analyzed by immunosequencing. Per the authors' processing: TCRs in the repertoires were matched against a reference library of SARS-CoV-2-specific TCRs that had been generated with the MIRA antigen-specificity platform. Breadth meant the fraction of unique TCRs that were SARS-CoV-2-associated, whereas depth meant the fraction of total T cells that were SARS-CoV-2-associated. Using the MIRA data, every spike-specific TCR was mapped to the spike region that the TCR reacted to and assigned to either a CD4 or a CD8 class. Log10-transformed breadth and depth values were compared by one-way ANOVA with Sidak's multiple comparisons tests. What TCRdb holds here is the immuneACCESS table cut down to in-frame rearrangements. Part of the clones is not present; checked against another copy, under half of the missing clones reflect an unresolved V gene, and the others are unexplained. V and J calls and clone size are as listed in that table; D and trimming were resolved from the DNA. The sample table contains about 140,000 clones; only one count was recorded for more than 80% of them. The biggest ten clones account for 4.1% of the sample.

This specimen belongs to a study of T cell responses to AZD1222 COVID-19 vaccine (dated by TCRdb to the early 2020s). Concerning the study at large: Because spike-specific TCR depth and breadth did not differ between the two schedules, AZD1222 recipients who got a second dose at roughly 4 weeks were pooled with those who got a second dose at roughly 12 weeks. A total of 240 or so trial participants underwent TCR sequencing, of whom roughly 210 had received two doses of AZD1222 and approximately 26 had received two doses of the MenACWY control vaccine. Trial participants were enrolled into age subgroups of 18-55, 56-69 and 70-plus years, which contained about 150, 27 and 61 TCR-sequenced participants, respectively. Beyond this particular receptor, the publication reports: The 56-69-year group was small, and its depth increase did not reach significance, likely because of low power. Reportedly, almost half of the unique spike-specific TCRs recognized epitopes lying outside the regions that are mutated in the B.1.351 and B.1.1.7 variants. Because no samples from the day 14 peak response were available, repertoires could be characterized only after the peak T cell response. Conclusions about previously exposed vaccinees are limited because only a handful of AZD1222 recipients were SARS-CoV-2 seropositive at baseline. Spike-specific TCR breadth and depth rose significantly after two AZD1222 doses compared with day 0 and with MenACWY recipients. CD4 TCRs associated with the vaccine covered the entire spike protein, and the dominant responses were in regions 160-218 and 743-854. Participants were mostly white British and included more females than males, and it was suggested by the authors that clonal diversity may have been underestimated.

CDR1 MNHEY and CDR2 SVGAGI are derived from the germline V gene. The CDR3 spans 15 residues, from the cysteine through the phenylalanine. CDR3 DNA only is kept here, 45 bases in frame from base 1. V is pared back by 6 bases and J by 1 base, with 15 bases lying between the germline termini. The time point label, read with the paper, signifies: baseline before first vaccination. Vaccinee samples came from UK trials COV001 and COV002, including a single-blind randomized controlled phase 2/3 trial of AZD1222 (ChAdOx1 nCoV-19) in healthy adults. For TCRbeta chain sequencing, PBMC samples were collected from trial participants at day 0 and at day 28 after the second dose.

The sequence is built from TRBV6-5 and TRBJ2-5, with the D gene uncertain. This specimen consisted of peripheral blood, obtained on day 0 of AZD1222 vaccination. This receptor was taken from an adult in good health. The CDR3 in this case is CASRDQLGAQETQYF. The nucleotides read TGTGCCAGCAGGGACCAACTGGGCGCCCAAGAGACCCAGTACTTC.